A single sample gave rise to the 17 T cell receptor beta chains below, sequenced in a study of blood T cell repertoires in COVID-19. The method was immunoSEQ multiplex PCR; TCRdb's version includes in-frame clones alone and lacks a portion of them. This table holds some 120,000 clones, approximately 83% found once. Sequencing was carried out using peripheral blood. The source of these receptors is a woman in her 50s who had recovered from COVID-19.

This chain uses TRBV5-1 with TRBJ2-2, with TRBD2 as a possible D gene (5 bases). CDR1 SGHRS and CDR2 YFSETQ come from the germline V gene. The CDR3 covers 15 residues. Trimming cost V 4 bases and J 5 bases, with 15 bases left between them. The CDR3 is CASSLGGPGTGELFF. The CDR3 nucleotides are TGCGCCAGCAGCCTCGGCGGGCCGGGAACCGGGGAGCTGTTTTTT.

The genes are TRBV3-1 (or the pseudogene TRBV3-2) and TRBJ1-1, with a weak D call TRBD1 (5 bases). The V gene's germline CDR1 is LGHDT and CDR2 YNNKEL (reference sequence). With 2 bases removed from V and 1 base from J, the gap between germline ends came to 5 bases. The CDR3 extends over 13 amino acids. CDR3 in amino acids: CASSQQGNTEAFF. CDR3 coding DNA: TGTGCCAGCAGCCAACAGGGGAACACTGAAGCTTTCTTT.

The chain is built from TRBV6-6 and TRBJ1-1, with 7 bases identical to TRBD1. Germline V CDR1 and CDR2: MNHNY, SVGAGI (reference sequence). The V gene end was trimmed by 5 bases and the J gene end by 5 bases; junction bases not matched to a gene: 2. The CDR3 length is 12 residues. The CDR3 reads CASSNRGTEAFF. CDR3 coding DNA: TGTGCCAGCAGTAACAGGGGAACTGAAGCTTTCTTT.

This clone has only one observation. This rearrangement joins TRBV6-1 to TRBJ1-2; no firm D call. This CDR3 has 15 amino acids. Germline CDR1 reads MNHNS; CDR2 reads SASEGT. The V end lost 0 bases, the J end lost 0 bases, and 8 bases lay between the germline ends. The CDR3 bases are TGTGCCAGCAGTGAAGCTGGGAGCCCTAACTATGGCTACACCTTC. Translated: CASSEAGSPNYGYTF.

The chain uses TRBV7-2 and TRBJ2-7, with 9 bases aligning to TRBD1. J was trimmed by 3 bases and V by 1 base; bases with no gene match: 1. This CDR3 is 14 amino acids long. From germline, CDR1 is SGHTA and CDR2 FQGNSA. The CDR3, as DNA: TGTGCCAGCAGCTTAGAGGACAGGGGCTACGAGCAGTACTTC. As protein: CASSLEDRGYEQYF. Filled out from reference TRBV7-2 and TRBJ2-7, the complete variable domain reads GAGVSQSPSNKVTEKGKDVELRCDPISGHTALYWYRQSLGQGLEFLIYFQGNSAPDKSGLPSDRFSAERTGGSVSTLTIQRTQQEDSAVYLCASSLEDRGYEQYFGPGTRLTVT.

This chain links TRBV6-1 with TRBJ2-2; D unresolved. V was shortened by 4 bases and J by 0 bases, with 15 bases between the two germline ends. The CDR3 is 17 amino acids. Germline CDR1 and CDR2: MNHNS and SASEGT. The CDR3 nucleotides are TGTGCCAGCAGTGGCCGACACCCCTTTACGAACACCGGGGAGCTGTTTTTT. Its protein is CASSGRHPFTNTGELFF.

The chain employs TRBV5-1 and TRBJ2-1; D is possibly TRBD1 (7 bases). Germline V gives CDR1 SGHRS, CDR2 YFSETQ. V shed 2 bases and J shed 1 base, with 10 bases lying between them. The CDR3 consists of 15 residues. The CDR3 is CASSFRGVSYNEQFF. The CDR3 DNA reads as TGCGCCAGCAGCTTCAGGGGGGTTTCCTACAATGAGCAGTTCTTC.

This sequence joins TRBV10-1 and TRBJ1-2; D is undetermined. V lost 8 bases and J lost 4, with 17 bases in between. The CDR3 totals 14 residues. Germline V gene data show CDR1 as WNHNN and CDR2 as SYGVQD (reference sequence). The CDR3 sequence is CASPLRKEGYGYTF. DNA for the CDR3: TGCGCCAGCCCCCTTCGGAAGGAGGGCTATGGCTACACCTTC.

The gene calls are TRBV7-3 and TRBJ1-1, with 7 bases fitting TRBD1. Trimming removed 5 bases from V and 0 bases from J; junction bases left unmatched: 6. This CDR3 has 15 amino acids. The V gene's germline CDR1 is SGHTA and CDR2 FQGTGA. The CDR3 loop reads CASSIPRGLNTEAFF. The DNA for the CDR3 is TGTGCCAGCAGCATCCCGAGGGGGCTGAACACTGAAGCTTTCTTT.

This clone was seen just once. This chain joins TRBV29-1 and TRBJ2-5; maybe TRBD2 (5 bases). The CDR3 sequence is 13 residues long. Germline V gene data show CDR1 as SQVTM and CDR2 as ANQGSEA. V lost 4 bases and J lost 1, with 10 bases in between. CDR3 loop: CSVGRGSQETQYF. The DNA of the CDR3 is TGCAGCGTTGGTAGAGGGTCCCAAGAGACCCAGTACTTC.

The sample holds a few counts of this clone. This sample also contains other DNA sequences that code for the same CDR3. The chain uses TRBV7-2 and TRBJ2-7; D possibly corresponds to TRBD1 (5 bases). Germline V gene data show CDR1 as SGHTA and CDR2 as FQGNSA. This CDR3 contains 13 residues. Deletions cut 3 bases from V and 3 bases from J, with 9 bases between. The CDR3 nucleotides read TGTGCCAGCAGCTTTGGTCAGGGCTACGAGCAGTACTTC. This sequence encodes CASSFGQGYEQYF. The whole variable domain, remainder taken from reference TRBV7-2 and TRBJ2-7, is GAGVSQSPSNKVTEKGKDVELRCDPISGHTALYWYRQSLGQGLEFLIYFQGNSAPDKSGLPSDRFSAERTGGSVSTLTIQRTQQEDSAVYLCASSFGQGYEQYFGPGTRLTVT.

The V gene is TRBV7-9, the J gene TRBJ1-1; D is unclear. V gave up 5 bases and J gave up 4 bases, with 14 bases separating them. The CDR3 totals 14 residues. Germline CDR1 and CDR2: SEHNR and FQNEAQ (reference sequence). CDR3 in DNA: TGTGCCAGCAGCCGCGGCGGGCATTTCACTGAAGCTTTCTTT. Translating gives CASSRGGHFTEAFF.

V and J are TRBV12-3 or TRBV12-4 and TRBJ1-6; possibly TRBD1 for D (5 bases). With 1 base removed from V and 7 bases from J, the gap between germline ends came to 5 bases. The CDR3 covers 13 residues. The CDR3 is CASSLGQNSPLHF. Written as DNA, the CDR3 is TGTGCCAGCAGTTTAGGACAGAATTCACCCCTCCACTTT.

The V gene is TRBV7-6, the J gene TRBJ1-5; D is ambiguous. V shed 2 bases and J shed 6 bases, with 11 bases lying between them. Germline V gene lookup returns CDR1 SGHVS and CDR2 FNYEAQ. This CDR3 spans 14 amino acids. As DNA, the CDR3 is TGTGCCAGCAGCTTAAGAGGGAATAGTCAGCCCCAGCATTTT. Its protein is CASSLRGNSQPQHF.

The CDR3 DNA reads TGTGCCAGCAGCTCAAGGGGCCAAGGGGCCAACGTCCTGACTTTC. This codes for CASSSRGQGANVLTF. This rearrangement joins TRBV11-2 to TRBJ2-6; maybe TRBD1 (5 bases). CDR1 is SGHAT, CDR2 FQNNGV, per germline. V was cut by 4 bases and J by 4 bases, with 11 bases left in between. This CDR3 is 15 amino acids long.

The chain joins TRBV19 to TRBJ2-4; TRBD2 is a possible D gene (7 bases). Germline V gene lookup returns CDR1 LNHDA and CDR2 SQIVND (reference sequence). The CDR3 has 15 amino acids. The ends were cut back, 1 base at V and 6 bases at J, with 13 bases in the middle. CDR3 in DNA: TGTGCCAGTAGTATAGTAGGGGCGGGGGCAAACATTCAGTACTTC. Encoded protein: CASSIVGAGANIQYF.

This chain links TRBV30 with TRBJ2-1, with TRBD2 identical over 7 bases. CDR1 and CDR2 from the germline V gene are GTSNPN and SVGIG (reference sequence). The CDR3 sequence is 12 residues long. After removal of 3 bases from V and 7 bases from J, the junction contained 3 bases not matched to a gene. The CDR3 DNA reads as TGTGCCTGGAGGCGGGGGAGGAATGAGCAGTTCTTC. Translating it yields CAWRRGRNEQFF. The whole variable domain, filled in from reference TRBV30 and TRBJ2-1, reads SQTIHQWPATLVQPVGSPLSLECTVEGTSNPNLYWYRQAAGRGLQLLFYSVGIGQISSEVPQNLSASRPQDRQFILSSKKLLLSDSGFYLCAWRRGRNEQFFGPGTRLTVL.